Listed here are 24 T cell receptor beta chains from one sample, sequenced in a study of cytotoxic CD8 clonotypes in ibrutinib-treated CLL (dated by TCRdb to the early 2020s). The label giving this sample's time point can be read as: approximately 2 years on ibrutinib. The library relied on the immunoSEQ multiplex PCR assay. TCRdb limited this immuneACCESS table to in-frame rearrangements with V and J called. A share of clones is missing; checked studies link under half to unresolved V genes, and the rest is unexplained. The sample records some 150,000 clones, about 70% of which are singletons. About 5% of the sample lies in the top ten. The sample in question was PBMCs, obtained after 24 months of ibrutinib treatment. Receptors were obtained from a human donor with chronic lymphocytic leukemia.

V gene TRBV7-2 combines with J gene TRBJ1-1; D gene ambiguous. The CDR3 contains 12 residues. Germline values: CDR1 SGHTA, CDR2 FQGNSA. V lost 0 bases, J lost 11 bases, and 10 bases lay in between. CDR3: CASSLAPPGAFF. Written as DNA, the CDR3 is TGTGCCAGCAGCTTAGCGCCCCCGGGGGCTTTCTTT.

The rearrangement joins TRBV28 to TRBJ2-3; weak D call: TRBD2 (6 bases). The CDR3 totals 15 residues. Germline V CDR1 and CDR2: MDHEN, SYDVKM. V lost 6 bases and J lost 8, with 21 bases in between. This CDR3 is CASSPGGSALGTQYF. DNA for the CDR3: TGTGCCAGCAGCCCCGGAGGGTCGGCTTTGGGTACGCAGTATTTT.

J is TRBJ2-3 and V is TRBV7-2, with 9 nucleotides matching TRBD1. From germline, CDR1 is SGHTA and CDR2 FQGNSA. The CDR3 consists of 15 residues. V shed 5 bases, J shed 3 bases, and the junction held 6 bases outside the gene matches. The CDR3 region is CASSRTGVGTDTQYF. CDR3 in DNA: TGTGCCAGCAGCCGGACAGGGGTGGGGACAGATACGCAGTATTTT. Full variable domain (rest looked up from reference TRBV7-2 and TRBJ2-3): GAGVSQSPSNKVTEKGKDVELRCDPISGHTALYWYRQSLGQGLEFLIYFQGNSAPDKSGLPSDRFSAERTGGSVSTLTIQRTQQEDSAVYLCASSRTGVGTDTQYFGPGTRLTVL.

This clone was recorded only once. The chain recombines TRBV10-3 with TRBJ2-5, with 9 positions matching TRBD1. Germline V gene lookup returns CDR1 ENHRY and CDR2 SYGVKD. This CDR3 spans 15 amino acids. V lost 4 bases to trimming and J lost 4 bases; unmatched junction nucleotides: 7. Written as DNA, the CDR3 is TGTGCCATCAGTGGGACAGGGGTTATTTCAGAGACCCAGTACTTC. It yields the protein CAISGTGVISETQYF.

The V call is TRBV10-3, the J call TRBJ2-5, with D uncertain. V was clipped by 4 bases and J by 4 bases, with 13 bases between them. CDR3 length: 14 amino acids. Germline V lookup: CDR1 ENHRY, CDR2 SYGVKD. CDR3 DNA: TGTGCCATCAGTGCAGACTCTATCGGAGAGACCCAGTACTTC. Residues: CAISADSIGETQYF.

As regards this clone: This same CDR3 is encoded by further DNA sequences in the sample. The V and J genes are TRBV18 and TRBJ2-7; D remains unclear. Germline V gives CDR1 KGHSH, CDR2 LQKENI. V lost 3 bases and J lost 6, with 9 bases in between. The CDR3 contains 12 residues. DNA of the CDR3: TGTGCCAGCTCACCTAGTGTGGGCGAGCAGTACTTC. Protein: CASSPSVGEQYF.

This clone has just one count. The CDR3 loop is CSAAGGYEQYF. For the CDR3, the DNA is TGCAGTGCTGCGGGGGGCTACGAGCAGTACTTC. This chain joins TRBV20-1 and TRBJ2-7; TRBD2 agrees at 8 bases. The CDR3 contains 11 residues. With 5 bases clipped from V and 3 bases from J, the junction kept 0 bases outside the gene matches. CDR1 is DFQATT and CDR2 is SNEGSKA in the germline V gene (reference sequence).

Concerning this clone: A junction end diverges from the germline sequence, so it may reflect a read error. The V and J genes are TRBV28 and TRBJ1-3; tentatively, D is TRBD1 (6 bases). The CDR3 covers 15 residues. In germline, CDR1 is MDHEN, CDR2 SYDVKM. CDR3 in amino acids: CATAGVQGSANTIYF. CDR3 DNA: TGTGCCACCGCCGGGGTTCAGGGGTCTGCAAACACCATATATTTT.

V gene TRBV2 combines with J gene TRBJ2-1, with 10 nucleotides matching TRBD1. V gave up 6 bases and J gave up 1 base; unmatched junction bases: 3. The CDR3 runs 15 residues. CDR1 and CDR2 from the germline V gene are SNHLY and FYNNEI. CDR3 bases: TGTGCCAGCAGGGGGGACAGGGGTTCCTACAATGAGCAGTTCTTC. It codes for CASRGDRGSYNEQFF.

V usage is TRBV30 and J usage is TRBJ2-7, with TRBD2 matching over 7 bases. The CDR3 sequence is 13 residues long. The junction had 6 bases not matched to a gene; V was cut back by 2 bases and J by 5 bases. Germline lookup yields CDR1 GTSNPN and CDR2 SVGIG (reference sequence). The CDR3 region is CAWSLGGDHEQYF. CDR3 sequence (DNA): TGTGCCTGGAGTTTGGGGGGGGATCACGAGCAGTACTTC.

The chain joins TRBV7-3 to TRBJ1-1; unclear D gene. V was trimmed by 2 bases and J by 5 bases, leaving 6 bases between them. This CDR3 comprises 12 residues. Germline assignment: CDR1 SGHTA and CDR2 FQGTGA. CDR3 DNA: TGTGCCAGCAGCTTAGGGCGGACTGAAGCTTTCTTT. It codes for CASSLGRTEAFF.

This clone appeared once. This chain connects TRBV4-1 to TRBJ2-7; D gene uncertain. Germline V gene data show CDR1 as MGHRA and CDR2 as YSYEKL. V gave up 1 base and J gave up 0 bases, with 10 bases separating them. This CDR3 is built from 15 residues. The CDR3 spells CASSQGLGNSYEQYF. CDR3 in DNA: TGCGCCAGCAGCCAAGGTCTAGGGAACTCCTACGAGCAGTACTTC.

This rearrangement joins TRBV18 to TRBJ2-7; 7 positions agree with TRBD2. Germline CDR1 reads KGHSH; CDR2 reads LQKENI. CDR3 length: 15 amino acids. Trimming removed 3 bases from V and 3 bases from J; junction bases left unmatched: 8. Here the CDR3 DNA reads TGTGCCAGCTCACCGCTTGCCCCGGGAGGCTACGAGCAGTACTTC. Protein product: CASSPLAPGGYEQYF.

This clone was observed a few times. The rearrangement uses TRBV6-5 and TRBJ1-5; D unresolved. The ends were cut back, 6 bases at V and 2 bases at J, with 8 bases in the middle. Germline values: CDR1 MNHEY, CDR2 SVGAGI. The CDR3 has 13 residues. This CDR3 is CASSGRGNQPQHF. CDR3 in DNA: TGTGCCAGCAGCGGCAGAGGCAATCAGCCCCAGCATTTT.

The chain couples TRBV28 to TRBJ1-1, with D maybe TRBD1 (5 bases). Germline V gives CDR1 MDHEN, CDR2 SYDVKM. V lost 6 bases, J lost 1 base, and 12 bases lay in between. CDR3 size: 14 residues. The CDR3 coding sequence is TGTGCCAGCAGGAGAGGGGCCTCGAACACTGAAGCTTTCTTT. This translates into CASRRGASNTEAFF.

This clone was seen once. The gene calls are TRBV28 and TRBJ2-5, with D possibly TRBD1 on 6 matching bases. Germline assignment: CDR1 MDHEN and CDR2 SYDVKM. The CDR3 has 14 residues. V lost 7 bases to trimming and J lost 5 bases, with 17 bases between them. CDR3 sequence: CASNRQDRWETQYF. CDR3 DNA sequence: TGTGCCAGCAACCGACAGGACCGATGGGAGACCCAGTACTTC.

The chain carries TRBV28 and TRBJ1-1; D not certain. The CDR3 is 9 amino acids. Germline V gives CDR1 MDHEN, CDR2 SYDVKM. V lost 10 bases, J lost 8 bases, and 8 bases lay in between. In DNA form, the CDR3 reads TGTGCCACCGGCAGGGAAGCTTTCTTT. Protein sequence: CATGREAFF. The full variable domain, in which reference TRBV28 and TRBJ1-1 provide the parts outside the CDR3, is DVKVTQSSRYLVKRTGEKVFLECVQDMDHENMFWYRQDPGLGLRLIYFSYDVKMKEKGDIPEGYSVSREKKERFSLILESASTNQTSMYLCATGREAFFGQGTRLTVV.

This clone has ten or more counts. The chain carries TRBV5-1 and TRBJ1-4; tentative D call: TRBD1 (6 bases). The germline gives CDR1 SGHRS, CDR2 YFSETQ. The CDR3 length is 13 residues. Deletions cut 4 bases from V and 7 bases from J, with 11 bases between. DNA for the CDR3: TGCGCCAGCAGCCGGGACAACAGTGAAAAACTGTTTTTT. Amino acids: CASSRDNSEKLFF.

This chain joins TRBV28 and TRBJ2-2; D tentatively fits TRBD1 or TRBD2 (5 bases each). The V and J ends lost 3 bases and 7 bases respectively, with 12 bases between them. The CDR3 spans 14 residues. Germline lookup yields CDR1 MDHEN and CDR2 SYDVKM. The DNA of the CDR3 is TGTGCCAGCAGTTTCCGGGACCCCCGCGGGGAGCTGTTTTTT. It specifies CASSFRDPRGELFF.

The rearrangement joins TRBV30 to TRBJ1-3; tentative D call: TRBD1 (6 bases). V gave up 0 bases and J gave up 7 bases, with 19 bases separating them. Germline assignment: CDR1 GTSNPN and CDR2 SVGIG (reference sequence). This CDR3 comprises 16 residues. The CDR3 coding sequence is TGTGCCTGGAGTGTATGGCTGGGGCAGGGGATCAACACCATATATTTT. It translates to CAWSVWLGQGINTIYF.

The J gene is TRBJ1-5, the V gene TRBV7-2; D remains ambiguous. The CDR3 has 13 amino acids. Germline CDR1 is SGHTA and CDR2 is FQGNSA. Trimming pared 3 bases from V and 7 bases from J, leaving 10 bases between. CDR3 in amino acids: CASSFSGGQPQHF. CDR3 nucleotide sequence: TGTGCCAGCAGCTTCTCGGGTGGGCAGCCCCAGCATTTT.

The chain has TRBV29-1 and TRBJ2-5; no definite D call. This CDR3 is built from 13 residues. The germline V and J ends were trimmed by 4 bases and 6 bases, with 15 bases remaining between them. Germline CDR1 is SQVTM and CDR2 is ANQGSEA. The CDR3 region has the DNA TGCAGCGTTGGGGCCTTGGTACTCCAGACCCAGTACTTC. It encodes CSVGALVLQTQYF.

The chain carries TRBV7-6 and TRBJ2-5; D is undetermined. V lost 1 base to trimming and J lost 4 bases, with 13 bases between them. The CDR3 is 15 residues long. Germline V gene sequence: CDR1 SGHVS, CDR2 FNYEAQ. The DNA for the CDR3 is TGTGCCAGCAGCTTAGGCCTGCCGGCGCCAGAGACCCAGTACTTC. Translation gives CASSLGLPAPETQYF.

V gene TRBV15 combines with J gene TRBJ2-6; TRBD1 is a possible D gene (5 bases). Trimming pared 4 bases from V and 4 bases from J, leaving 11 bases between. This CDR3 comprises 15 residues. CDR1 is LNHNV and CDR2 is YYDKDF in the germline V gene (reference sequence). The CDR3 protein is CATSTDAGGANVLTF. The CDR3 coding sequence is TGTGCCACCAGCACCGACGCAGGGGGGGCCAACGTCCTGACTTTC.